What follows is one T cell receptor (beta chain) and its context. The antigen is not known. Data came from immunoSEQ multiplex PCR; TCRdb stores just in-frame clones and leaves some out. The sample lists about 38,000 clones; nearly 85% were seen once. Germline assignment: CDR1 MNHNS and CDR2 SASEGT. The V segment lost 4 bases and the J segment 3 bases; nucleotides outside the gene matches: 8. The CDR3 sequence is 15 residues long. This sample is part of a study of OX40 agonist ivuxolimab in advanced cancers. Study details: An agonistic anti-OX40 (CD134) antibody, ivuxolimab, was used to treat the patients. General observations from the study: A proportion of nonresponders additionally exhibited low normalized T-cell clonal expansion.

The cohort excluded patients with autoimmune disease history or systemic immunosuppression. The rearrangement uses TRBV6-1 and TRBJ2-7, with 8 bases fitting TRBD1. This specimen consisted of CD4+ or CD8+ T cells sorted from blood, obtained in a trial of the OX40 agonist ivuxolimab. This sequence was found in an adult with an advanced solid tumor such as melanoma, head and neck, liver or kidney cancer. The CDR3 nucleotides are TGTGCCAGCAGTGGTGAACAGGGGGGAGACTACGAGCAGTACTTC. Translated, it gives CASSGEQGGDYEQYF.